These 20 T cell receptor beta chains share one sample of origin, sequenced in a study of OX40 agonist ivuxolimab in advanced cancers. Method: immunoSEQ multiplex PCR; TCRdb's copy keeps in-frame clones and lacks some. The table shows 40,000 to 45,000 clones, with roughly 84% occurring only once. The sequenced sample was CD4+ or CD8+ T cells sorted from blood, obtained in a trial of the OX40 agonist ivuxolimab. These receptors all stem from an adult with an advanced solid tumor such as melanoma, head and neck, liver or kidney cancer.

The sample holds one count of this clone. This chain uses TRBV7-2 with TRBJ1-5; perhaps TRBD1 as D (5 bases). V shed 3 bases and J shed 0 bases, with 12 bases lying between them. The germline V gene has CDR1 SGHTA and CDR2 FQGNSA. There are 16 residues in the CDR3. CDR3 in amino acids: CASSFHGAYSNQPQHF. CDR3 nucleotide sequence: TGTGCCAGCAGCTTTCACGGGGCGTATAGCAATCAGCCCCAGCATTTT.

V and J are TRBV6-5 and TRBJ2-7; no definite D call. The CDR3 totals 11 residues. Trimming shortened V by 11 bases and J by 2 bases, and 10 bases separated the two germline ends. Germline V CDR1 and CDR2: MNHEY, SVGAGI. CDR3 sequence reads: CAVAGTYEQYF. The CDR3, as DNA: TGTGCCGTGGCAGGAACCTACGAGCAGTACTTC.

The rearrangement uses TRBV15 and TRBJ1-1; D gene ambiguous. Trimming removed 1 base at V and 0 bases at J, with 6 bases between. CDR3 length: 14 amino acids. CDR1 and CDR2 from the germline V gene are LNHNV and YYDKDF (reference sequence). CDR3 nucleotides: TGTGCCACCAGCAGAGTAGCGGTGAACACTGAAGCTTTCTTT. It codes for CATSRVAVNTEAFF.

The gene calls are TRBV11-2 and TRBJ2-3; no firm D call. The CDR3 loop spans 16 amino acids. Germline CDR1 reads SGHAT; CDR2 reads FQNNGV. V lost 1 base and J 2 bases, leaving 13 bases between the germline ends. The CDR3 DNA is TGTGCCAGCAGCTTAGTCCCGGATCATATCACAGATACGCAGTATTTT. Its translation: CASSLVPDHITDTQYF.

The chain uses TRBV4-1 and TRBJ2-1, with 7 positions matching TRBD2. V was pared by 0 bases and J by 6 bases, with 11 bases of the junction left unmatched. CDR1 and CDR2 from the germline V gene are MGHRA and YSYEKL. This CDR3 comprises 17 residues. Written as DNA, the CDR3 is TGCGCCAGCAGCCAAGAGGGAGGGACTTACACGGGCAATGAGCAGTTCTTC. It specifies CASSQEGGTYTGNEQFF.

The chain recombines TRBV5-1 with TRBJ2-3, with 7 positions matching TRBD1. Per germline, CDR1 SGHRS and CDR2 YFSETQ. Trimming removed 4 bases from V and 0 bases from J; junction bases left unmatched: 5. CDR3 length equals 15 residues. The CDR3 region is CASSIGTASTDTQYF. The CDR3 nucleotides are TGCGCCAGCAGCATAGGGACAGCCAGCACAGATACGCAGTATTTT.

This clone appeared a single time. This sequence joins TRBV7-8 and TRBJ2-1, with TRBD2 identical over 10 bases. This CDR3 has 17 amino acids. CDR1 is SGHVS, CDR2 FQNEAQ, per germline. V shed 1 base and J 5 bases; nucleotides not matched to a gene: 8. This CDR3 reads CASSLVEAGGPDNEQFF. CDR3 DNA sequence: TGTGCCAGCAGCTTAGTTGAAGCGGGAGGGCCCGACAATGAGCAGTTCTTC.

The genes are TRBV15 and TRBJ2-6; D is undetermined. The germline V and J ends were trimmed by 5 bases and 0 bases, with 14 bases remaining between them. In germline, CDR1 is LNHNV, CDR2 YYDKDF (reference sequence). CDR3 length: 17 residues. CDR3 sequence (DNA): TGTGCCACCAGCCCCCGGGTCCCTAGCTCTGGGGCCAACGTCCTGACTTTC. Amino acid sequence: CATSPRVPSSGANVLTF.

CDR3: CASSSSSSVNEQYF. The CDR3 DNA follows: TGTGCCAGCAGTTCCAGTTCTAGCGTCAACGAGCAGTACTTC. The chain is built from TRBV5-4 and TRBJ2-7, with D possibly matching TRBD2 (6 bases). V was clipped by 5 bases and J by 5 bases, with 17 bases between them. Looked up from germline, CDR1 is SGHNT and CDR2 is YYREEE (reference sequence). The CDR3 runs 14 residues.

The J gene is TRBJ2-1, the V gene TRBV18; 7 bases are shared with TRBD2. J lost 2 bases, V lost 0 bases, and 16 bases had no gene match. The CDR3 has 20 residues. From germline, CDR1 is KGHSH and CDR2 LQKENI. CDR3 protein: CASSPPLQRGTTVAYNEQFF. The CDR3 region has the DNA TGTGCCAGCTCACCACCGCTACAGCGGGGTACAACGGTGGCCTACAATGAGCAGTTCTTC.

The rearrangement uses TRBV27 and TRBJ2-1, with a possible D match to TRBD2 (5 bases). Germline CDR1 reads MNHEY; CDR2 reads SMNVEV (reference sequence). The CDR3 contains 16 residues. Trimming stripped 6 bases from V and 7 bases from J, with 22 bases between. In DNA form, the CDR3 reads TGTGCCAGCAGCCAACTAGACGTCGGTCCCTTTAATGAGCAGTTCTTC. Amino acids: CASSQLDVGPFNEQFF.

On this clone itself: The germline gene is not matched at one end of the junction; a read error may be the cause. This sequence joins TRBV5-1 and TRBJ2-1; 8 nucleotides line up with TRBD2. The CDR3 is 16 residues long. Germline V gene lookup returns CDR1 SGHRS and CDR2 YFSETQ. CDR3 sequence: CANSLGLAGPDNEQFF. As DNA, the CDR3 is TGCGCCAACAGCTTGGGCCTAGCGGGCCCCGACAATGAGCAGTTCTTC. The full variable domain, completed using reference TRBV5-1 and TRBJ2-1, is KAGVTQTPRYLIKTRGQQVTLSCSPISGHRSVSWYQQTPGQGLQFLFEYFSETQRNKGNFPGRFSGRQFSNSRSEMNVSTLELGDSALYLCANSLGLAGPDNEQFFGPGTRLTVL.

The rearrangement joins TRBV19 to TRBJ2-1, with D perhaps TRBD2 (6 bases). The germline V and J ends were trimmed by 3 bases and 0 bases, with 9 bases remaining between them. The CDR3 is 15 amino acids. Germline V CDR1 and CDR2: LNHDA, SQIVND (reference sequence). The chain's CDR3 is CASSITGSSYNEQFF. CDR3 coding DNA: TGTGCCAGTAGTATCACCGGGAGCTCCTACAATGAGCAGTTCTTC. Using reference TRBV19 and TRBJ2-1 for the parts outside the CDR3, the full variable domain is DGGITQSPKYLFRKEGQNVTLSCEQNLNHDAMYWYRQDPGQGLRLIYYSQIVNDFQKGDIAEGYSVSREKKESFPLTVTSAQKNPTAFYLCASSITGSSYNEQFFGPGTRLTVL.

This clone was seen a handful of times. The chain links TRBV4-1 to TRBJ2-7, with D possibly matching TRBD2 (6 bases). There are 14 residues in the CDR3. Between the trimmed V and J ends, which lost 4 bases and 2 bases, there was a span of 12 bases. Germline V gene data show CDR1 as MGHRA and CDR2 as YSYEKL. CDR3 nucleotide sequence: TGCGCCAGCAGCCGTATAGGCGGGGCCTACGAGCAGTACTTC. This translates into CASSRIGGAYEQYF.

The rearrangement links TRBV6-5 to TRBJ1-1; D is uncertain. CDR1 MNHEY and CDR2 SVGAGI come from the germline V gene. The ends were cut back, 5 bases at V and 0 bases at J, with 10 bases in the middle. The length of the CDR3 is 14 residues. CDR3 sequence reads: CASSPHHMNTEAFF. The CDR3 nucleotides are TGTGCCAGCAGTCCACATCATATGAACACTGAAGCTTTCTTT.

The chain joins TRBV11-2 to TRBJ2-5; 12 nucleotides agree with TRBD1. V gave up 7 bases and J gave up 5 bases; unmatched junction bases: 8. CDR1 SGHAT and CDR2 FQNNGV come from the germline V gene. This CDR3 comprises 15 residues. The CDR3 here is CASTRGTGGGETQYF. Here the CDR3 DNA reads TGTGCCAGCACCCGTGGGACAGGGGGCGGGGAGACCCAGTACTTC.

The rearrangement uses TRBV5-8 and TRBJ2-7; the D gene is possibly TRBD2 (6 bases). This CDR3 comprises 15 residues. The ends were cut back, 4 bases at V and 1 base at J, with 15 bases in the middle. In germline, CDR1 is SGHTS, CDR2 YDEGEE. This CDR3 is CASSPTSLPSYEQYF. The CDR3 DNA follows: TGTGCCAGCAGCCCTACTAGCTTACCGTCCTACGAGCAGTACTTC.

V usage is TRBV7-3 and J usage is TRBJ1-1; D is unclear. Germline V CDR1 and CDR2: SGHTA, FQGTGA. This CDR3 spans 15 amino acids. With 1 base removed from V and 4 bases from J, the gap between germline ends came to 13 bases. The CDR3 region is CASSLIRVRSTEAFF. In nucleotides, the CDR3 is TGTGCCAGCAGCTTAATAAGGGTTCGGAGCACTGAAGCTTTCTTT.

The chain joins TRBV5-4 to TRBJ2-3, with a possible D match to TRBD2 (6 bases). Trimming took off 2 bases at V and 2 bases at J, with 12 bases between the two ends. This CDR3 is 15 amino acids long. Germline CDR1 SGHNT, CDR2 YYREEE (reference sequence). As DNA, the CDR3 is TGTGCCAGCAGCTTCCGGGGGAGACTCACAGATACGCAGTATTTT. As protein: CASSFRGRLTDTQYF.

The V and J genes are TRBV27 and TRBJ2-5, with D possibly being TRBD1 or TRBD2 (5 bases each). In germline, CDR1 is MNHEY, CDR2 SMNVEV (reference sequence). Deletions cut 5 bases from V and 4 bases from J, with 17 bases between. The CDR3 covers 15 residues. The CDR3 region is CASSQTPGRIETQYF. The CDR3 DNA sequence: TGTGCCAGCAGTCAAACCCCGGGACGCATAGAGACCCAGTACTTC.